These 25 T cell receptor beta chains share one sample of origin, sequenced in a study of shared clonotypes between healthy human individuals. CD8 cells regarded as naive lacked CD45RO, were positively chosen for CCR7, and omitted terminally differentiated effector memory CD45RA+ cells. Assay: immunoSEQ multiplex PCR; the TCRdb copy retains only in-frame clones and omits some. The table includes about 2.2 million clones, 93% detected once. The sample taken for sequencing was naive CD8+ T cells from PBMCs. The receptor set was obtained from a man aged 18 to 30 in good health. Some clones in this sample may be carry-over from other donors' samples.

The V gene is TRBV29-1, the J gene TRBJ1-2; D is undetermined. V was shortened by 0 bases and J by 3 bases, with 5 bases between the two germline ends. Per the germline V gene, CDR1 is SQVTM and CDR2 is ANQGSEA. This CDR3 is 12 amino acids long. The CDR3 nucleotides read TGCAGCGTTGAAGATGGGGACTATGGCTACACCTTC. Translation: CSVEDGDYGYTF.

This sequence joins TRBV5-6 and TRBJ1-4; 10 nucleotides line up with TRBD1. Germline CDR1 SGHDT, CDR2 YYEEEE. The CDR3 spans 16 residues. V was clipped by 3 bases and J by 8 bases; unmatched bases: 10. CDR3 sequence: CASSWKWDRGQEKLFF. The CDR3 DNA reads TGTGCCAGCAGCTGGAAGTGGGACAGGGGTCAGGAAAAACTGTTTTTT.

The gene calls are TRBV7-9 and TRBJ1-2; 7 bases are a match to TRBD1. The CDR3 has 15 residues. The V gene end was trimmed by 5 bases and the J gene end by 4 bases; junction bases not matched to a gene: 10. Germline CDR1 SEHNR, CDR2 FQNEAQ (reference sequence). CDR3 DNA sequence: TGTGCCAGCAGCCCTCACGCACGGGACAGCTATGGCTACACCTTC. It is translated as CASSPHARDSYGYTF. The full variable domain, in which reference TRBV7-9 and TRBJ1-2 provide the parts outside the CDR3, is DTGVSQNPRHKITKRGQNVTFRCDPISEHNRLYWYRQTLGQGPEFLTYFQNEAQLEKSRLLSDRFSAERPKGSFSTLEIQRTEQGDSAMYLCASSPHARDSYGYTFGSGTRLTVV.

J is TRBJ2-7 and V is TRBV7-8; 8 bases map to TRBD1. Germline V gives CDR1 SGHVS, CDR2 FQNEAQ. CDR3 length: 14 amino acids. V dropped 5 bases and J dropped 3; count of bases not matched to a gene: 6. For the CDR3, the DNA is TGTGCCAGCAGCCCGGGACAGGCGAGCTACGAGCAGTACTTC. This gives the protein CASSPGQASYEQYF.

The chain has TRBV27 and TRBJ2-1, with 12 positions matching TRBD2. Germline CDR1 reads MNHEY; CDR2 reads SMNVEV (reference sequence). V dropped 2 bases and J dropped 4; count of bases not matched to a gene: 9. The CDR3 length is 18 residues. CDR3 residues: CASSLTSSGRAEYNEQFF. The CDR3 coding sequence is TGTGCCAGCAGTTTAACATCTAGCGGGAGGGCGGAATACAATGAGCAGTTCTTC.

The V call is TRBV9, the J call TRBJ1-2; D may be TRBD1 (5 bases). V was cut by 3 bases and J by 4 bases, with 13 bases left in between. CDR1 and CDR2 (germline): SGDLS, YYNGEE. The CDR3 spans 14 residues. CDR3 sequence: CASSGSGAGYGYTF. CDR3 coding DNA: TGTGCCAGCAGCGGATCCGGGGCAGGCTATGGCTACACCTTC.

The CDR3 region has the DNA TGTGCCAGCAGCAAGGACATGGAGGAGACCCAGTACTTC. It specifies CASSKDMEETQYF. The chain recombines TRBV27 with TRBJ2-5; a weak D match, TRBD1 (5 bases). The CDR3 is 13 residues long. Germline loops: CDR1 MNHEY, CDR2 SMNVEV (reference sequence). The ends were cut back, 6 bases at V and 5 bases at J, with 13 bases in the middle.

This chain links TRBV7-3 with TRBJ2-1, with 8 bases lining up with TRBD2. The trim removed 2 bases at V and 5 bases at J, leaving 8 bases unmatched. Germline CDR1 is SGHTA and CDR2 is FQGTGA. The CDR3 is 16 residues long. CDR3 loop: CASSLSGGLVHNEQFF. DNA for the CDR3: TGTGCCAGCAGCTTATCTGGGGGACTAGTTCACAATGAGCAGTTCTTC.

This chain uses TRBV7-8 with TRBJ1-2, with 7 bases identical to TRBD1. Germline CDR1 and CDR2: SGHVS and FQNEAQ. The CDR3 covers 15 residues. The ends lost 4 bases at V and 2 bases at J; junction bases unmatched: 7. In DNA form, the CDR3 reads TGTGCCAGCAGCTCTAAGCAGGGGGGAAACTATGGCTACACCTTC. It specifies CASSSKQGGNYGYTF. The variable domain in full, completed from reference TRBV7-8 and TRBJ1-2, reads GAGVSQSPRYKVAKRGQDVALRCDPISGHVSLFWYQQALGQGPEFLTYFQNEAQLDKSGLPSDRFFAERPEGSVSTLKIQRTQQEDSAVYLCASSSKQGGNYGYTFGSGTRLTVV.

The V call is TRBV2, the J call TRBJ2-6, with a possible D match to TRBD2 (6 bases). Trimming left V 11 bases short and J 7 bases short, with 18 bases between. Per the germline V gene, CDR1 is SNHLY and CDR2 is FYNNEI. The CDR3 extends over 14 amino acids. The CDR3 loop reads CACWLSGEANVLTF. The CDR3 DNA is TGTGCCTGCTGGCTCTCGGGAGAAGCCAACGTCCTGACTTTC. The entire variable domain, with the rest obtained from reference TRBV2 and TRBJ2-6, is as follows: EPEVTQTPSHQVTQMGQEVILRCVPISNHLYFYWYRQILGQKVEFLVSFYNNEISEKSEIFDDQFSVERPDGSNFTLKIRSTKLEDSAMYFCACWLSGEANVLTFGAGSRLTVL.

Of note for this clone: At the DNA level, this CDR3 is encoded by other sequences in the same sample as well. The chain links TRBV27 to TRBJ2-1; D is unresolved. This CDR3 is built from 12 residues. From germline, CDR1 is MNHEY and CDR2 SMNVEV (reference sequence). Trimming removed 6 bases from V and 6 bases from J, with 9 bases in between. Here the CDR3 DNA reads TGTGCCAGCAGCCGTTCGGGCAATGAGCAGTTCTTC. Encoded protein: CASSRSGNEQFF.

The chain links TRBV27 to TRBJ2-3; D assignment may be TRBD1 or TRBD2 (5 bases each). The V and J ends lost 6 bases and 4 bases respectively, with 14 bases between them. CDR1 and CDR2 from the germline V gene are MNHEY and SMNVEV (reference sequence). This CDR3 spans 14 amino acids. As DNA, the CDR3 is TGTGCCAGCAGCCCTATGGGGGTCGCAGATACGCAGTATTTT. Protein sequence: CASSPMGVADTQYF.

This clone has just one count. This chain links TRBV27 with TRBJ2-7; D may be TRBD2 (5 bases). In germline, CDR1 is MNHEY, CDR2 SMNVEV (reference sequence). The CDR3 runs 14 residues. Trimming removed 4 bases at V and 2 bases at J, with 12 bases between. CDR3 residues: CASSSPGSTYEQYF. CDR3 sequence (DNA): TGTGCCAGCAGTTCCCCGGGATCCACCTACGAGCAGTACTTC.

The chain recombines TRBV25-1 with TRBJ2-4; D possibly matches TRBD1 or TRBD2 (6 bases each). The germline V gene encodes CDR1 MGHDK and CDR2 SYGVNS. Trimming shortened V by 5 bases and J by 1 base, and 12 bases separated the two germline ends. The CDR3 length is 15 residues. The CDR3 here is CASSTGGEAKNIQYF. The CDR3 DNA reads as TGTGCCAGCAGTACCGGGGGCGAGGCCAAAAACATTCAGTACTTC.

The J gene is TRBJ2-2, the V gene TRBV4-3; 10 positions match TRBD2. The trim removed 0 bases at V and 5 bases at J, leaving 3 bases unmatched. Germline CDR1 LGHNA, CDR2 YSLEER. The CDR3 runs to 16 residues. CDR3 amino acids: CASSQDSGRVTGELFF. The CDR3 coding sequence is TGCGCCAGCAGCCAAGACAGCGGGAGGGTAACCGGGGAGCTGTTTTTT.

The genes are TRBV28 and TRBJ1-5; the D is unclear. CDR1 and CDR2 from the germline V gene are MDHEN and SYDVKM. Trimming pared 3 bases from V and 5 bases from J, leaving 11 bases between. CDR3 length: 14 amino acids. The CDR3 nucleotides are TGTGCCAGCAGTTTCAGGCAGATTTATCAGCCCCAGCATTTT. Its protein is CASSFRQIYQPQHF.

This clone has only one observation. The chain links TRBV27 to TRBJ2-7; no clear D. CDR3 length: 14 amino acids. CDR1 and CDR2 (germline): MNHEY, SMNVEV (reference sequence). V lost 3 bases and J lost 0, with 9 bases in between. CDR3: CASSFKMSSYEQYF. DNA for the CDR3: TGTGCCAGCAGTTTCAAGATGAGCTCCTACGAGCAGTACTTC.

This rearrangement joins TRBV11-1 to TRBJ2-7; unclear D gene. CDR3 size: 12 residues. The germline V gene has CDR1 SGHAT and CDR2 FQDESV (reference sequence). V shed 5 bases and J shed 3 bases, with 8 bases lying between them. The CDR3 DNA follows: TGTGCCAGCAGCCCCCACGACTACGAGCAGTACTTC. Protein product: CASSPHDYEQYF.

This clone was seen a single time. The sample has other DNA sequences that encode this CDR3 too. The CDR3 nucleotides are TGTGCCAGCAGCTTAGGGACTAGCGGGAGTAAGTACGAGCAGTACTTC. It specifies CASSLGTSGSKYEQYF. V is TRBV7-9 and J is TRBJ2-7; TRBD2 matches 13 bases. Germline CDR1 is SEHNR and CDR2 is FQNEAQ (reference sequence). CDR3 length equals 16 residues. Losses at the gene ends were 1 base for V and 4 bases for J; bases not matched to a gene: 4.

On this clone itself: This specimen includes other DNA sequences encoding the same CDR3. The DNA for the CDR3 is TGTGCCAGTAGTGGGTCCTACGAGCAGTACTTC. Translating it yields CASSGSYEQYF. The chain uses TRBV19 and TRBJ2-7; no reliable D call. The CDR3 runs to 11 residues. From germline, CDR1 is LNHDA and CDR2 SQIVND (reference sequence). Trimming cost V 5 bases and J 1 base, with 3 bases left between them.

The chain has TRBV7-9 and TRBJ1-1, with a possible D match to TRBD1 (6 bases). The CDR3 loop spans 17 amino acids. From germline, CDR1 is SEHNR and CDR2 FQNEAQ (reference sequence). V dropped 3 bases and J dropped 5 bases, with 22 bases sitting between them. As DNA, the CDR3 is TGTGCCAGCAGCTTCTACCGGGACATTTCATTCGGGACTGAAGCTTTCTTT. Its protein product is CASSFYRDISFGTEAFF.

This CDR3 is CASSMSIRWQGDTEAFF. CDR3 DNA: TGTGCCAGCAGCATGAGTATAAGGTGGCAGGGGGACACTGAAGCTTTCTTT. The chain combines TRBV7-2 with TRBJ1-1, with 7 bases aligning to TRBD1. CDR1 is SGHTA, CDR2 FQGNSA, per germline. The J segment lost 3 bases and the V segment lost 5 bases, leaving 15 bases of the junction unmatched. This CDR3 contains 17 residues.

V and J are TRBV7-9 and TRBJ1-2; 8 nucleotides line up with TRBD1. Germline trimming cut 3 bases from V and 8 bases from J; bases unmatched to any gene: 5. Per the germline V gene, CDR1 is SEHNR and CDR2 is FQNEAQ (reference sequence). This CDR3 has 13 residues. CDR3 sequence reads: CASSFQGAIGYTF. CDR3 bases: TGTGCCAGCAGCTTTCAGGGGGCCATCGGCTACACCTTC.

A word on this clone: The same CDR3 is also encoded by other DNA sequences in this sample. CDR3 region: CASSIGTGQPQHF. The CDR3 nucleotides are TGTGCCAGTAGTATAGGAACAGGGCAGCCCCAGCATTTT. The chain employs TRBV19 and TRBJ1-5; D possibly corresponds to TRBD1 (6 bases). Germline values: CDR1 LNHDA, CDR2 SQIVND (reference sequence). Trimming removed 1 base at V and 7 bases at J, with 8 bases between. The CDR3 totals 13 residues.

CDR3 region: CASSLGHSPTYEQYF. CDR3 in DNA: TGTGCCAGCAGCTTGGGGCATTCCCCGACCTACGAGCAGTACTTC. The rearrangement joins TRBV7-2 to TRBJ2-7, with D perhaps TRBD1 (5 bases). The germline gives CDR1 SGHTA, CDR2 FQGNSA. V was shortened by 3 bases and J by 2 bases, with 14 bases between the two germline ends. This CDR3 comprises 15 residues.